The clone carrying this TCR beta chain was seen a few times. Germline CDR1 reads SGHDN; CDR2 reads FVKESK. V shed 1 base and J shed 3 bases, with 7 bases lying between them. The CDR3 totals 13 residues. Regarding treatment: oral pan-JAK inhibitor, 5-10 mg twice daily. Peripheral blood and lesional scalp punch biopsies were taken from alopecia areata patients. This sample is drawn from a study of CD8+ T cells in alopecia areata. Reverse transcription of extracted RNA yielded cDNA, which provided the sequencing template. Data came from immunoSEQ multiplex PCR; TCRdb stores just in-frame clones and leaves some out. The table includes around 160,000 clones, approximately 62% detected once.

The clonotype comes from a human donor with alopecia areata. The specimen comprised CD4+ T cells sorted from blood, sampled at week 24, from a patient treated with tofacitinib. This chain uses TRBV14 with TRBJ2-7; D is perhaps TRBD2 (5 bases). CDR3 DNA sequence: TGTGCCAGCAGCCAAGCCGCGGGCTACGAGCAGTACTTC. Translated: CASSQAAGYEQYF.